Listed below are T cell receptor beta chains from one sample, sequenced in a study of blood T cell repertoires in COVID-19. This table comes from immunoSEQ multiplex PCR, and its TCRdb copy is limited to in-frame clones, with some not included. The repertoire holds about 120,000 clones, with 82% as singletons. The sequencing input was peripheral blood. These receptors came from a woman aged 65 to 85 with acute or convalescent COVID-19. CDR3s include the opening cysteine and the closing phenylalanine or tryptophan. A D gene is named only where the DNA matches it firmly. Where a row states a size, it is once, few, many or the class of an expanded clone; other rows omit it.

D gene: -
V gene: TRBV7-2
clone size: -
J gene: TRBJ2-1
CDR3 protein: CASSVLGKRLSSYNEQFF
CDR3 DNA: TGTGCCAGCAGCGTCTTAGGAAAGAGGCTTAGCTCCTACAATGAGCAGTTCTTC

D gene: TRBD2
V gene: TRBV29-1
clone size: once
J gene: TRBJ2-3
CDR3 protein: CSVDGGAFSTDTQYF
CDR3 DNA: TGCAGCGTTGACGGGGGGGCCTTCAGCACAGATACGCAGTATTTT

D gene: -
V gene: TRBV3-1/TRBV3-2
clone size: -
J gene: TRBJ2-2
CDR3 protein: CASSQAASTTGELFF
CDR3 DNA: TGTGCCAGCAGCCAGGCGGCTAGCACCACCGGGGAGCTGTTTTTT

D gene: TRBD1
V gene: TRBV3-1/TRBV3-2
clone size: once
J gene: TRBJ1-2
CDR3 protein: CASKTGNYGYTF
CDR3 DNA: TGTGCCAGCAAGACAGGGAACTATGGCTACACCTTC

D gene: TRBD1
V gene: TRBV2
clone size: few
J gene: TRBJ1-1
CDR3 protein: CASSPGQGITEAFF
CDR3 DNA: TGTGCCAGCAGTCCCGGACAGGGCATCACTGAAGCTTTCTTT

D gene: -
V gene: TRBV7-2
clone size: -
J gene: TRBJ2-3
CDR3 protein: CASSLAYQTGTDTQYF
CDR3 DNA: TGTGCCAGCAGCTTAGCCTACCAGACAGGCACAGATACGCAGTATTTT

D gene: -
V gene: TRBV7-9
clone size: -
J gene: TRBJ1-1
CDR3 protein: CASSTGTNPNTEAFF
CDR3 DNA: TGTGCCAGCAGCACTGGGACAAACCCGAACACTGAAGCTTTCTTT

D gene: TRBD1
V gene: TRBV6-6
clone size: -
J gene: TRBJ1-6
CDR3 protein: CASTPGTGRFSPLHF
CDR3 DNA: TGTGCCAGCACCCCAGGGACAGGGCGTTTTTCACCCCTCCACTTT

D gene: TRBD2
V gene: TRBV6-5
clone size: -
J gene: TRBJ2-4
CDR3 protein: CASAGGGKNIQYF
CDR3 DNA: TGTGCCAGCGCGGGGGGGGGCAAAAACATTCAGTACTTC

D gene: -
V gene: TRBV5-6
clone size: -
J gene: TRBJ2-5
CDR3 protein: CASSSTWTVQETQYF
CDR3 DNA: TGTGCCAGCAGCAGTACTTGGACAGTACAAGAGACCCAGTACTTC

D gene: TRBD1
V gene: TRBV5-1
clone size: -
J gene: TRBJ1-4
CDR3 protein: CASSLDTGEEKLFF
CDR3 DNA: TGCGCCAGCAGCTTGGACACAGGGGAAGAAAAACTGTTTTTT

D gene: -
V gene: TRBV9
clone size: -
J gene: TRBJ2-5
CDR3 protein: CASSPMGPETQYF
CDR3 DNA: TGTGCCAGCAGCCCCATGGGGCCAGAGACCCAGTACTTC

D gene: TRBD1
V gene: TRBV7-2
clone size: -
J gene: TRBJ2-5
CDR3 protein: CASSLAGTGRETQYF
CDR3 DNA: TGTGCCAGCAGCTTAGCTGGGACAGGGAGAGAGACCCAGTACTTC

D gene: -
V gene: TRBV5-1
clone size: -
J gene: TRBJ2-5
CDR3 protein: CASSLGATREETQYF
CDR3 DNA: TGCGCCAGCAGCTTGGGAGCGACTAGAGAAGAGACCCAGTACTTC

D gene: TRBD2
V gene: TRBV6-1
clone size: -
J gene: TRBJ2-1
CDR3 protein: CASSQAGGPREQFF
CDR3 DNA: TGTGCCAGCAGTCAAGCGGGGGGACCCCGTGAGCAGTTCTTC

D gene: TRBD2
V gene: TRBV5-1
clone size: -
J gene: TRBJ2-7
CDR3 protein: CASSLSGTSGGTYEQYF
CDR3 DNA: TGCGCCAGCAGCCTATCCGGGACTAGCGGGGGCACCTACGAGCAGTACTTC

D gene: TRBD2
V gene: TRBV6-2/TRBV6-3
clone size: -
J gene: TRBJ2-4
CDR3 protein: CASSYGASGGLAKNIQYF
CDR3 DNA: TGTGCCAGCAGTTACGGGGCTAGCGGGGGCCTAGCCAAAAACATTCAGTACTTC

D gene: -
V gene: TRBV4-3
clone size: -
J gene: TRBJ1-4
CDR3 protein: CASSQDQGGGKLFF
CDR3 DNA: TGCGCCAGCAGCCAAGATCAAGGGGGTGGGAAACTGTTTTTT

D gene: TRBD2
V gene: TRBV11-3
clone size: -
J gene: TRBJ2-5
CDR3 protein: CASSPGLAGETQYF
CDR3 DNA: TGTGCCAGCAGCCCGGGACTAGCGGGAGAGACCCAGTACTTC

D gene: TRBD1
V gene: TRBV7-8
clone size: -
J gene: TRBJ2-7
CDR3 protein: CASTPSRDRGLEQYF
CDR3 DNA: TGTGCCAGCACCCCAAGCCGAGACAGGGGACTCGAGCAGTACTTC

D gene: -
V gene: TRBV4-3
clone size: once
J gene: TRBJ2-7
CDR3 protein: CASSQDLPYEQYF
CDR3 DNA: TGCGCCAGCAGCCAAGACCTTCCCTACGAGCAGTACTTC

D gene: TRBD2
V gene: TRBV29-1
clone size: -
J gene: TRBJ2-5
CDR3 protein: CSVGAGGRSAQYF
CDR3 DNA: TGCAGCGTTGGGGCGGGGGGGCGCTCGGCCCAGTACTTC

D gene: TRBD2
V gene: TRBV7-6
clone size: -
J gene: TRBJ2-1
CDR3 protein: CASSLTSGGARRLDEQFF
CDR3 DNA: TGTGCCAGCAGCCTGACTAGCGGGGGGGCTAGAAGATTGGACGAGCAGTTCTTC

D gene: -
V gene: TRBV18
clone size: -
J gene: TRBJ2-3
CDR3 protein: CASSPRMTTDTQYF
CDR3 DNA: TGTGCCAGCTCACCACGGATGACAACAGATACGCAGTATTTT

D gene: TRBD1
V gene: TRBV7-2
clone size: -
J gene: TRBJ1-3
CDR3 protein: CASSLRGSSGNTIYF
CDR3 DNA: TGTGCCAGCAGCCTCAGGGGGTCGTCTGGAAACACCATATATTTT

D gene: TRBD1
V gene: TRBV19
clone size: -
J gene: TRBJ1-6
CDR3 protein: CASTSAGTGISPLHF
CDR3 DNA: TGTGCCAGTACCTCAGCCGGGACAGGGATTTCACCCCTCCACTTT

D gene: -
V gene: TRBV25-1
clone size: -
J gene: TRBJ2-1
CDR3 protein: CASSEYPGKVSYNEQFF
CDR3 DNA: TGTGCCAGCAGTGAATATCCAGGGAAGGTGTCCTACAATGAGCAGTTCTTC

D gene: -
V gene: TRBV12-3/TRBV12-4
clone size: -
J gene: TRBJ2-2
CDR3 protein: CASSLDFTGELFF
CDR3 DNA: TGTGCCAGCAGTTTAGACTTTACCGGGGAGCTGTTTTTT

D gene: -
V gene: TRBV4-1
clone size: -
J gene: TRBJ2-7
CDR3 protein: CASSQDSGVRSYEQYF
CDR3 DNA: TGCGCCAGCAGCCAAGACTCAGGGGTACGGTCCTACGAGCAGTACTTC

D gene: TRBD2
V gene: TRBV27
clone size: -
J gene: TRBJ2-3
CDR3 protein: CASSLLLAGGRRDTQYF
CDR3 DNA: TGTGCCAGCAGTTTACTGCTAGCGGGGGGCCGGCGAGATACGCAGTATTTT

D gene: TRBD1
V gene: TRBV12-3/TRBV12-4
clone size: -
J gene: TRBJ1-2
CDR3 protein: CASSMDRKYGYTF
CDR3 DNA: TGTGCCAGCAGTATGGACAGGAAGTATGGCTACACCTTC

D gene: TRBD1
V gene: TRBV11-3
clone size: -
J gene: TRBJ2-5
CDR3 protein: CASSLTGGKTQYF
CDR3 DNA: TGTGCCAGCAGCTTAACAGGGGGGAAGACCCAGTACTTC

D gene: TRBD1
V gene: TRBV4-3
clone size: -
J gene: TRBJ1-4
CDR3 protein: CASSQAGTGIEKLFF
CDR3 DNA: TGCGCCAGCAGCCAAGCCGGGACAGGGATTGAAAAACTGTTTTTT

D gene: TRBD1
V gene: TRBV19
clone size: -
J gene: TRBJ1-1
CDR3 protein: CASSWDREKLAFF
CDR3 DNA: TGTGCCAGTAGTTGGGACAGGGAGAAGTTGGCTTTCTTT

D gene: -
V gene: TRBV11-2
clone size: -
J gene: TRBJ1-1
CDR3 protein: CASSPDRFLGAFF
CDR3 DNA: TGTGCCAGCAGCCCAGACAGATTCCTTGGGGCTTTCTTT

D gene: -
V gene: TRBV5-1
clone size: few
J gene: TRBJ1-6
CDR3 protein: CASSLGTATGSPLHF
CDR3 DNA: TGCGCCAGCAGCTTAGGTACAGCCACAGGATCACCCCTCCACTTT

D gene: TRBD2
V gene: TRBV20-1
clone size: few
J gene: TRBJ2-1
CDR3 protein: CSASSGGYNEQFF
CDR3 DNA: TGCAGTGCTAGTAGCGGGGGCTACAATGAGCAGTTCTTC

D gene: TRBD2
V gene: TRBV5-8
clone size: -
J gene: TRBJ2-5
CDR3 protein: CASSPPLDSGEKTQYF
CDR3 DNA: TGTGCCAGCAGCCCCCCATTGGATAGCGGGGAAAAGACCCAGTACTTC

D gene: TRBD1
V gene: TRBV30
clone size: -
J gene: TRBJ1-5
CDR3 protein: CAWSGTGESQPQHF
CDR3 DNA: TGTGCCTGGAGCGGGACAGGGGAGAGTCAGCCCCAGCATTTT

D gene: -
V gene: TRBV2
clone size: -
J gene: TRBJ1-2
CDR3 protein: CASSIQAAGYTF
CDR3 DNA: TGTGCCAGCAGTATACAGGCTGCTGGCTACACCTTC

D gene: -
V gene: TRBV30
clone size: -
J gene: TRBJ2-5
CDR3 protein: CAWSVGVTQYF
CDR3 DNA: TGTGCCTGGAGTGTCGGGGTAACCCAGTACTTC

D gene: TRBD1
V gene: TRBV7-8
clone size: -
J gene: TRBJ2-7
CDR3 protein: CASEEDRGPYEQYF
CDR3 DNA: TGTGCCAGCGAGGAGGACAGGGGTCCCTACGAGCAGTACTTC

D gene: TRBD2
V gene: TRBV11-3
clone size: few
J gene: TRBJ2-5
CDR3 protein: CASMTSSWGIQETQYF
CDR3 DNA: TGTGCCAGCATGACTAGCAGTTGGGGGATCCAAGAGACCCAGTACTTC

D gene: -
V gene: TRBV5-4
clone size: -
J gene: TRBJ2-4
CDR3 protein: CASSPGGAGSLAKNIQYF
CDR3 DNA: TGTGCCAGCAGCCCCGGTGGGGCAGGCTCTCTAGCCAAAAACATTCAGTACTTC

D gene: -
V gene: TRBV11-2
clone size: -
J gene: TRBJ1-1
CDR3 protein: CASSFMSGNTEAFF
CDR3 DNA: TGTGCCAGCAGCTTCATGTCAGGGAACACTGAAGCTTTCTTT

D gene: TRBD1
V gene: TRBV13
clone size: -
J gene: TRBJ1-4
CDR3 protein: CASSRDRGLSNEKLFF
CDR3 DNA: TGTGCCAGCAGCCGGGACAGGGGGCTTTCTAATGAAAAACTGTTTTTT

D gene: -
V gene: TRBV21-1
clone size: -
J gene: TRBJ2-3
CDR3 protein: CARDRVAVSTDTQYF
CDR3 DNA: TGTGCCAGGGACAGGGTAGCGGTTAGCACAGATACGCAGTATTTT